Given below is one TCR beta chain in context. Its cognate antigen is unknown. The sample holds other DNA sequences that translate to the same CDR3. The data originate from a study of Ad26.COV2.S vaccination and SARS-CoV-2 variants. Study details: Each vaccinee took Ad26.COV2.S intramuscularly, once or twice 56 days apart. Points from the study as a whole: Among vaccine recipients, spike-specific TCR breadth exceeded that of placebo recipients. It is possible that the TCR breadth and depth analyses underestimated the total T cell responses. It was found that vaccine and placebo recipients had similar non-spike TCR breadth.

TCRdb's copy holds only in-frame clones and misses some; the assay was immunoSEQ multiplex PCR. The sample carries fewer than 600,000 clones, about nine tenths recorded once. Described treatment: about 20 received Ad26.COV2.S at low or high dose, single or two shots; roughly five received placebo; per-sample allocation not given. It was on day 63 after the first vaccine or placebo injection that samples were taken. This CDR3 comprises 11 residues. V was shortened by 6 bases and J by 4 bases, with 4 bases between the two germline ends. The V call is TRBV12-3 or TRBV12-4, the J call TRBJ2-1; D call uncertain. The source is a person aged 18 to 59 who received the Ad26.COV2.S COVID-19 vaccine or a placebo. Source: peripheral blood, taken in a trial of Ad26.COV2.S vaccine versus placebo. The CDR3 protein is CASRSYNEQFF. CDR3 in DNA: TGTGCCAGCAGGTCGTACAATGAGCAGTTCTTC.